This T cell receptor (beta chain) was identified during a study of T cell responses to AZD1222 COVID-19 vaccine. The study, taken as a whole, reports: Two AZD1222 doses significantly raised spike-specific TCR breadth and depth over controls.

Sequencing was performed with immunoSEQ multiplex PCR; in TCRdb, only in-frame clones are kept and a portion is missing. The top ten hold just under 3% of the sample, which has roughly 100,000 clones, about 85% seen once. This clone turned up a few times. Its antigen is as yet unknown. Losses at the gene ends were 5 bases for V and 1 base for J; bases not matched to a gene: 8. Germline CDR1 is SEHNR and CDR2 is FQNEAQ (reference sequence). The CDR3 has 17 amino acids. The chain uses TRBV7-9 and TRBJ2-5, with 12 bases identical to TRBD2. This TCR came from an adult in good health. The input for sequencing was peripheral blood, taken on day 0 of AZD1222 vaccination. In DNA, the CDR3 is TGTGCCAGCAGCCAAAGCCGGACTAGCGGGACCCAAGAGACCCAGTACTTC. It encodes CASSQSRTSGTQETQYF.